Below are 14 T cell receptor beta chains sequenced from a single sample in a study of Graves' ophthalmopathy and Graves' hyperthyroidism. TCR beta CDR3 regions were amplified from RNA transcripts. HTBI primers were used in a first-round RT-PCR, which preceded a second-round multiplex PCR. TCRdb re-analysed the multiplex PCR reads in MiXCR, keeping a single row per CDR3 protein. The table has 300,000 to 450,000 distinct CDR3 sequences, roughly a sixth seen once. The sample taken for sequencing was peripheral blood. These receptors all stem from an adult woman with stable Graves' hyperthyroidism.

This clonotype has a count of ten or more. The genes are TRBV27 and TRBJ1-1; 7 nucleotides match TRBD1. Germline CDR1 and CDR2: MNHEY and SMNVEV (reference sequence). The CDR3 runs 14 residues. The J segment lost 1 base and the V segment lost 7 bases, leaving 6 bases of the junction unmatched. The CDR3 sequence is CASKPTGPNTEAFF. The DNA for the CDR3 is TGTGCCAGCAAACCGACAGGGCCGAACACTGAAGCTTTCTTT.

This clonotype has a count of ten or more. The chain couples TRBV4-2 to TRBJ2-7, with TRBD1 identical over 9 bases. The CDR3 has 15 amino acids. V dropped 4 bases and J dropped 3; count of bases not matched to a gene: 7. Germline-derived CDR1 and CDR2 are LGHNA and YNFKEQ. The CDR3 region has the DNA TGTGCCAGCAGCCCCACAGGGGGCCGGGGCTACGAGCAGTACTTC. Its translation is CASSPTGGRGYEQYF.

This clonotype was counted only a few times. This sequence joins TRBV15 and TRBJ2-5; 9 nucleotides agree with TRBD2. The ends lost 1 base at V and 3 bases at J; junction bases unmatched: 15. This CDR3 has 19 amino acids. Germline V gene sequence: CDR1 LNHNV, CDR2 YYDKDF (reference sequence). CDR3 loop: CATSRALVGSGRLKETQYF. For the CDR3, the DNA is TGTGCCACCAGCAGAGCGTTGGTGGGTAGCGGGAGATTAAAAGAGACCCAGTACTTC.

This clonotype was detected a few times. The V call is TRBV6-1, the J call TRBJ1-1, with 7 bases matching TRBD1. Germline loops: CDR1 MNHNS, CDR2 SASEGT. This CDR3 contains 14 residues. J was trimmed by 1 base and V by 3 bases; bases with no gene match: 2. CDR3 DNA sequence: TGTGCCAGCAGTGAGCGGACAGGGAACACTGAAGCTTTCTTT. Translating gives CASSERTGNTEAFF.

In this sample, this clonotype turned up many times. The J gene is TRBJ1-5, the V gene TRBV11-2, with unresolved D. CDR1 is SGHAT and CDR2 is FQNNGV in the germline V gene. The germline V and J ends were trimmed by 0 bases and 4 bases, with 7 bases remaining between them. The CDR3 is 14 residues long. The CDR3 reads CASSLDAVNQPQHF. The CDR3 DNA sequence: TGTGCCAGCAGCTTAGACGCGGTGAATCAGCCCCAGCATTTT.

This clonotype occurred many times. The chain links TRBV7-2 to TRBJ1-1; D gene unclear. This CDR3 has 12 amino acids. V was shortened by 6 bases and J by 1 base, with 6 bases between the two germline ends. CDR1 is SGHTA, CDR2 FQGNSA, per germline. The CDR3 loop reads CASRFQNTEAFF. CDR3 sequence (DNA): TGTGCCAGCAGATTCCAGAACACTGAAGCTTTCTTT.

This clonotype was counted between two and nine times. V is TRBV14 and J is TRBJ2-7, with 7 bases matching TRBD2. V lost 0 bases, J lost 6 bases, and 5 bases stayed unmatched. CDR3 length: 14 amino acids. From germline, CDR1 is SGHDN and CDR2 FVKESK. DNA of the CDR3: TGTGCCAGCAGCCAAGACTGGGAGGGCCTCGAGCAGTACTTC. Its translation is CASSQDWEGLEQYF.

V is TRBV6-5 and J is TRBJ1-1; no clear D. CDR1 is MNHEY and CDR2 is SVGAGI in the germline V gene. Trimming cost V 0 bases and J 3 bases, with 5 bases left between them. This CDR3 is 13 amino acids long. The CDR3 sequence: CASSYSGYTEAFF. In DNA, the CDR3 is TGTGCCAGCAGTTACTCGGGATACACTGAAGCTTTCTTT.

This clonotype was seen repeatedly, ten times or more. This chain's CDR3 is CASKNGQGFTGELFF. The CDR3 nucleotides are TGTGCCAGCAAAAACGGACAGGGCTTCACCGGGGAGCTGTTTTTT. V gene TRBV6-1 combines with J gene TRBJ2-2; 8 nucleotides line up with TRBD1. Germline loops: CDR1 MNHNS, CDR2 SASEGT. This CDR3 comprises 15 residues. The V segment lost 7 bases and the J segment 4 bases; nucleotides outside the gene matches: 8.

This clonotype was counted at least ten times. The J gene is TRBJ1-2, the V gene TRBV6-1; no definite D call. Trimming removed 0 bases at V and 0 bases at J, with 8 bases between. This CDR3 has 15 residues. Germline-derived CDR1 and CDR2 are MNHNS and SASEGT. The CDR3 spells CASSEAPTANYGYTF. In DNA, the CDR3 is TGTGCCAGCAGTGAAGCTCCAACAGCTAACTATGGCTACACCTTC.

In this sample, this clonotype turned up many times. The chain recombines TRBV2 with TRBJ2-4, with no clear D. The CDR3 sequence is 19 residues long. The germline V gene encodes CDR1 SNHLY and CDR2 FYNNEI. V lost 2 bases and J 2 bases, leaving 22 bases between the germline ends. The CDR3 is CASSEILNGLARSKNIQYF. The DNA of the CDR3 is TGTGCCAGCAGTGAAATTTTGAACGGGCTCGCGCGATCCAAAAACATTCAGTACTTC. The variable domain in full, with the rest retrieved from reference TRBV2 and TRBJ2-4, is EPEVTQTPSHQVTQMGQEVILRCVPISNHLYFYWYRQILGQKVEFLVSFYNNEISEKSEIFDDQFSVERPDGSNFTLKIRSTKLEDSAMYFCASSEILNGLARSKNIQYFGAGTRLSVL.

The rearrangement links TRBV5-1 to TRBJ2-5; D is unclear. Germline V lookup: CDR1 SGHRS, CDR2 YFSETQ. V lost 5 bases, J lost 9 bases, and 17 bases lay in between. This CDR3 comprises 13 residues. CDR3 in DNA: TGCGCCAGCAGGGTCCCGGGTTTCGTCGCCCAGTACTTC. This translates into CASRVPGFVAQYF.

V gene TRBV28 combines with J gene TRBJ2-7; 10 nucleotides match TRBD2. Germline values: CDR1 MDHEN, CDR2 SYDVKM. After removal of 6 bases from V and 3 bases from J, the junction contained 8 bases not matched to a gene. There are 15 residues in the CDR3. The CDR3: CASRDLAGGNYEQYF. CDR3 DNA: TGTGCCAGCAGGGACTTAGCGGGAGGAAACTACGAGCAGTACTTC.

This clonotype was seen many times. The V and J genes are TRBV5-1 and TRBJ2-7; 10 bases align to TRBD2. Germline assignment: CDR1 SGHRS and CDR2 YFSETQ. The CDR3 covers 14 residues. After removal of 3 bases from V and 4 bases from J, the junction contained 4 bases not matched to a gene. The CDR3 DNA follows: TGCGCCAGCAGCTCTAGCGGGAGCGGGTACGAGCAGTACTTC. Amino acids: CASSSSGSGYEQYF.